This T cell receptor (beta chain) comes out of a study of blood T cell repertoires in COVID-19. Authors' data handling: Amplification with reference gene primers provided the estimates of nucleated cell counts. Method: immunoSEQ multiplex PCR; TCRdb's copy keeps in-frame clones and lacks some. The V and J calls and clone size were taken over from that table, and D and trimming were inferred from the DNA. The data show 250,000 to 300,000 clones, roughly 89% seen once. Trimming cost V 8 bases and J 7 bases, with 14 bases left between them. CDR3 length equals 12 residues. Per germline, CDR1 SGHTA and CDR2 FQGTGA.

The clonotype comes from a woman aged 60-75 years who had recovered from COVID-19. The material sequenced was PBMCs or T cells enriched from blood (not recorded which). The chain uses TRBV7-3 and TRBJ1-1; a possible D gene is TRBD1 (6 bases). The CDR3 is CASAGGLGEAFF. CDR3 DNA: TGTGCCAGCGCCGGGGGGCTTGGTGAAGCTTTCTTT.